The entry below describes one TCR beta chain. Its antigen is not yet known. Sequenced using a NextSeq 550. The Human TCR Profiling Kit (MiLaboratory) was used to make UMI-labeled 5' RACE TRB cDNA libraries. cDNA synthesis used the entire amount of extracted RNA, and PCR amplification then used the entire amount of cDNA produced. Libraries were prepared in parallel with an identical number of PCR cycles. The source study handled its data this way. About 53,000 +/- 9,400 unique UMI-labeled TRB cDNA molecules per library were extracted with MIGEC and MiXCR, with at least two reads per UMI required. Each library averaged about 40,000 +/- 10,000 functional in-frame TRB CDR3 nucleotide clonotypes without stop codons. Diversity metrics, including normalized Shannon-Wiener and Chao1, were computed in VDJtools after downsampling to 5000 UMI-labeled TRB molecules per sample. Clonotype-size-weighted physicochemical properties of the central five CDR3 residues (interaction energy, strength, volume and Kidera factor 4) were computed in VDJtools. TCRdb reprocessed the reads and assigns one entry to each CDR3 protein sequence, leaving out DNA. These V and J calls originate from TCRdb's pipeline instead of the authors' own analysis. The table held for this sample gives tens of thousands of distinct CDR3 sequences. Approximately 15% of the sample belongs to the ten largest clones.

This entry belongs to a study of CXCR3-negative and CXCR3-positive naive CD8 T cells (dated by TCRdb to between 2017 and 2020). General notes on the study: In total, roughly 140 million TRB reads were obtained, which works out to roughly 1.5 +/- 0.3 million reads per library. The diversity and physicochemical repertoire analyses included some 11 donors pooled from two independent experiments. TRBV-TRBJ cluster analysis included naive subsets from a handful of donors and memory cells from 3 donors. Here is what the overall study found, with its caveats: Comparably high repertoire diversity was found in both naive subsets, whereas much lower repertoire diversity was found in memory CD8+ T cells. Naive CXCR3-negative and CXCR3-positive cells from the same donor showed similar TRBV-TRBJ usage, whereas memory cells showed distinct patterns. Because surface CD5, which is linked to self-reactivity in mice, was comparable between the naive subsets, TCR interaction strength was also inferred from TRB CDR3 physicochemical properties. Freshly isolated PBMCs were used for most assays because CXCR3 expression went down partially after cryopreservation.

The CDR3 starts with the cysteine, ends with the phenylalanine, and has 12 residues. The entry carries no DNA sequence. Each CD8+ T cell subset was flow-sorted in triplicate, with roughly 310,000 cells per subset placed directly into RLT lysis buffer. Peripheral blood mononuclear cells were isolated from buffy coats using standard density gradient centrifugation. An RNeasy Mini Kit was used to extract total RNA from the sorted cells. The sequenced material came from memory CD8+ T cells from blood. This sample's cell subset or site label indicates: conventional CD8+ memory T cells (TMEM), sorted as controls. This chain is built from TRBV12-3 or TRBV12-4 and TRBJ2-3; TCRdb reports TRBD1, a call that lacks DNA to check it against. The clonotype was recovered from a human donor in good health. Some clones in this sample may be carry-over from other donors' samples. The CDR3 region has the sequence CASYREPDTQYF.